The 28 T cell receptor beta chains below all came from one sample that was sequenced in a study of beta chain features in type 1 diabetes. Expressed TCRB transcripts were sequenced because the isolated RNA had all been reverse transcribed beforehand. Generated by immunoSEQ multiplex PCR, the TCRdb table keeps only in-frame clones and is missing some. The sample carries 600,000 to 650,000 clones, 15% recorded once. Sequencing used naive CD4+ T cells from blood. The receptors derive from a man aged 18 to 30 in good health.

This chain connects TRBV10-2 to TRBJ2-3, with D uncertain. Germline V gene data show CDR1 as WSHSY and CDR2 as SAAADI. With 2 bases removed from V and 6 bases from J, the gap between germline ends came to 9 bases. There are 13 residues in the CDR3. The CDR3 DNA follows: TGCGCCAGCAGTGAGGACAAGAGGGATACGCAGTATTTT. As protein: CASSEDKRDTQYF.

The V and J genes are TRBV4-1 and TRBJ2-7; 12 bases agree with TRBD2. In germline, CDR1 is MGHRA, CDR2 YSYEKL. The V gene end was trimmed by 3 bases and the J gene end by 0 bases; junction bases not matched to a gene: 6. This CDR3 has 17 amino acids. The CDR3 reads CASSHPRTSGASYEQYF. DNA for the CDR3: TGCGCCAGCAGCCACCCTCGGACTAGCGGGGCCTCCTACGAGCAGTACTTC.

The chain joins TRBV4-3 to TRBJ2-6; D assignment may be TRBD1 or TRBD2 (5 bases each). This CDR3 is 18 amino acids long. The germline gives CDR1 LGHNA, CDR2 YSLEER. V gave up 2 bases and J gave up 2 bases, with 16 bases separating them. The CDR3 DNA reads TGCGCCAGCAGCCAACACCTCATGCAGGGACCTGGGGCCAACGTCCTGACTTTC. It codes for CASSQHLMQGPGANVLTF.

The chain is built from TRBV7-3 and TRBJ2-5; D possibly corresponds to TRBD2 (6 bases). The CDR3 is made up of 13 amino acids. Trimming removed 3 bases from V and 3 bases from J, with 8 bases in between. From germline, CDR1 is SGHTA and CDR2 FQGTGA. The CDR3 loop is CASSFEREETQYF. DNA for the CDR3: TGTGCCAGCAGCTTCGAGCGGGAAGAGACCCAGTACTTC.

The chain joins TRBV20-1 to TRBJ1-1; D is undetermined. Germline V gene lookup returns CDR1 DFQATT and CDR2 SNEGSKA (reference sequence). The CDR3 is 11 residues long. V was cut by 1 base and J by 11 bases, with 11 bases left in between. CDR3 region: CSARGISDAFF. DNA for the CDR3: TGCAGTGCTAGAGGGATTAGTGACGCTTTCTTT.

CDR3 sequence (DNA): TGTGCCAGCAGTGTCTTTACTGATACCTACAATGAGCAGTTCTTC. Its protein product is CASSVFTDTYNEQFF. The V gene is TRBV25-1, the J gene TRBJ2-1; unclear D gene. The length of the CDR3 is 15 residues. The germline CDR1 and CDR2 sequences are MGHDK and SYGVNS. The V gene lost 4 bases and the J gene lost 2 bases, with 12 bases spanning the gap.

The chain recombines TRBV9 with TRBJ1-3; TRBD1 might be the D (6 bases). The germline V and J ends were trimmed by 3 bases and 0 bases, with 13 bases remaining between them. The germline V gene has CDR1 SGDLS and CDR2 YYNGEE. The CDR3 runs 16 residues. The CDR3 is CASSALQGSSGNTIYF. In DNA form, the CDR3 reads TGTGCCAGCAGCGCCCTTCAGGGGAGCTCTGGAAACACCATATATTTT.

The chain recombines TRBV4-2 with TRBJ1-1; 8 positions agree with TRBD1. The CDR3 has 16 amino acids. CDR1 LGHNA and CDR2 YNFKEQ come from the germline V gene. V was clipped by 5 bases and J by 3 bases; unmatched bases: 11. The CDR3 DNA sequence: TGTGCCAGCAGCTCGGTAAGGCAGGGGGCACACACTGAAGCTTTCTTT. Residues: CASSSVRQGAHTEAFF.

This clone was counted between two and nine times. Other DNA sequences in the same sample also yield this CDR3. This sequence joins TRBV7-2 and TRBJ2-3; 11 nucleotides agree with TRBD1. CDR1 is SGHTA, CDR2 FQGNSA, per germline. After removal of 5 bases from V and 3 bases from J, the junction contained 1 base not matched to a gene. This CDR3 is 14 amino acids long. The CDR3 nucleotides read TGTGCCAGCAGCCGGGACAGGGGGACAGATACGCAGTATTTT. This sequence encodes CASSRDRGTDTQYF.

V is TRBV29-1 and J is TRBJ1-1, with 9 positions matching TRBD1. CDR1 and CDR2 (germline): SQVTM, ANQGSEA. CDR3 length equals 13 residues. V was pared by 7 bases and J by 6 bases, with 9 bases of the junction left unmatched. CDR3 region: CSATGGARAEAFF. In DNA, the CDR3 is TGCAGCGCCACAGGGGGCGCGAGGGCTGAAGCTTTCTTT.

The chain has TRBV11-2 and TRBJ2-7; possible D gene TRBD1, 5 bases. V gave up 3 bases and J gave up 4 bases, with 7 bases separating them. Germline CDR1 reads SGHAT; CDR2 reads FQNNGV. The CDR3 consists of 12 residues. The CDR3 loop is CASSFGAYEQYF. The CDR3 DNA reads TGTGCCAGCAGCTTTGGGGCGTACGAGCAGTACTTC.

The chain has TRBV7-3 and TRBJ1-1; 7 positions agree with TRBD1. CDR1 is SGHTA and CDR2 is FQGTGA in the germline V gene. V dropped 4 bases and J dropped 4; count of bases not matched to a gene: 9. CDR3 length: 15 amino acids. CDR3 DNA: TGTGCCAGCAGCTCCCAGGGGGGTGTTGGCACTGAAGCTTTCTTT. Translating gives CASSSQGGVGTEAFF.

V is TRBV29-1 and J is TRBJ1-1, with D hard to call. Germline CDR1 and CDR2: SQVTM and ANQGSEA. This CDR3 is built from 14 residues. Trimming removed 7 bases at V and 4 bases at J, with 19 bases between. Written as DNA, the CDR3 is TGCAGCGCCCAACGGGTAGCAGGAGGCACTGAAGCTTTCTTT. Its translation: CSAQRVAGGTEAFF.

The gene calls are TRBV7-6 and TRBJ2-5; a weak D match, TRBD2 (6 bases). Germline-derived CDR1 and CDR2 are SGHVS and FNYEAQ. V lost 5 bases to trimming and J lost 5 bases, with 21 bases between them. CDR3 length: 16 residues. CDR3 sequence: CASSRRRDSQLETQYF. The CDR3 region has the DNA TGTGCCAGCAGCCGTCGGAGGGACTCTCAGTTGGAGACCCAGTACTTC.

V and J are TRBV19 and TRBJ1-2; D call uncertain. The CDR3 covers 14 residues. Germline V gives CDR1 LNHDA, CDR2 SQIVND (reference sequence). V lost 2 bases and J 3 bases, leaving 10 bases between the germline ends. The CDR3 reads CASSILFTHYGYTF. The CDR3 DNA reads TGTGCCAGTAGTATACTCTTCACGCACTATGGCTACACCTTC.

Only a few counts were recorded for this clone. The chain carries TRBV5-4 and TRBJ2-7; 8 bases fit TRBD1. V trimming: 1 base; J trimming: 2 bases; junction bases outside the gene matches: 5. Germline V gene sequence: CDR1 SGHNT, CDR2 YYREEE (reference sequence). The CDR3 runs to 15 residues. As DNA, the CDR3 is TGTGCCAGCAGCTTGATGACAGGGGATACCTACGAGCAGTACTTC. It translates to CASSLMTGDTYEQYF.

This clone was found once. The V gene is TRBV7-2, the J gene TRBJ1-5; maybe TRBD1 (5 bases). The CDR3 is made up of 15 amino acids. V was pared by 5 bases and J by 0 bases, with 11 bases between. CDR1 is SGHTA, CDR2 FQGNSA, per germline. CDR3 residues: CASSRQGLSNQPQHF. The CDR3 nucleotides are TGTGCCAGCAGCCGCCAGGGACTTAGCAATCAGCCCCAGCATTTT.

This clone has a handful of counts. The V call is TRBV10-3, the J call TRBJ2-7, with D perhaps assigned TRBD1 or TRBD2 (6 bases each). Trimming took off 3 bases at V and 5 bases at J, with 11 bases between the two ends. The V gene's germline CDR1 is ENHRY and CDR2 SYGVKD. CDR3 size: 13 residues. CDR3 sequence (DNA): TGTGCCATCAGTGAAAGGAGGGGGGACGAGCAGTACTTC. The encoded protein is CAISERRGDEQYF.

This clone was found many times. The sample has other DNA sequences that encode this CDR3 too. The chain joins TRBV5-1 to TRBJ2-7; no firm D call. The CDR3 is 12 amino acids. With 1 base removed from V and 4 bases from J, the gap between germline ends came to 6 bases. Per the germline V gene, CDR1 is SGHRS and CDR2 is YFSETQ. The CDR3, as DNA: TGCGCCAGCAGCTTGCCTAGTTACGAGCAGTACTTC. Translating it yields CASSLPSYEQYF.

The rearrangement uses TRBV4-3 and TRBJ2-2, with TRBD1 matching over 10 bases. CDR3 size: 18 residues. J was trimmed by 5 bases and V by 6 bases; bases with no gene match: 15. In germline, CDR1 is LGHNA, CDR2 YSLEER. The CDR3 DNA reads TGCGCCAGCAGTAGAGACGGGACAGGGGACGGGTGGACCGGGGAGCTGTTTTTT. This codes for CASSRDGTGDGWTGELFF.

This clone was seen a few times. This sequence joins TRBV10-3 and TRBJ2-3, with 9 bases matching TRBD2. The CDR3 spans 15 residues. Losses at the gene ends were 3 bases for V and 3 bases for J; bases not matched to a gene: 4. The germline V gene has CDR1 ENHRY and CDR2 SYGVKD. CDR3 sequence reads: CAISEWLAGTDTQYF. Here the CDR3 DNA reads TGTGCCATCAGTGAATGGCTAGCGGGGACAGATACGCAGTATTTT.

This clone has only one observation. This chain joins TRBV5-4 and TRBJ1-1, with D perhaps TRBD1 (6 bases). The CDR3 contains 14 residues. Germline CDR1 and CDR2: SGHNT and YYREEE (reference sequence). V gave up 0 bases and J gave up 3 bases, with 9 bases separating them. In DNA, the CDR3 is TGTGCCAGCAGCTTGGGAGCAGGGGACACTGAAGCTTTCTTT. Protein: CASSLGAGDTEAFF.

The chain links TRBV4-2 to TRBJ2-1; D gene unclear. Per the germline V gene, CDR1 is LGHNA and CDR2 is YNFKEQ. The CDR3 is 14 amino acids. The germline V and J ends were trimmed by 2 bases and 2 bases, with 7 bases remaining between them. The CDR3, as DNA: TGTGCCAGCAGCCAACCAACAGCCTACAATGAGCAGTTCTTC. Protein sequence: CASSQPTAYNEQFF.

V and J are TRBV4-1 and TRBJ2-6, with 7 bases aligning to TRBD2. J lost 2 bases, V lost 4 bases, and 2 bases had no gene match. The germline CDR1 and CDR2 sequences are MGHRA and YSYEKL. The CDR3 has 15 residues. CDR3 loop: CASSPGRAGANVLTF. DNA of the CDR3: TGCGCCAGCAGCCCAGGGAGGGCTGGGGCCAACGTCCTGACTTTC.

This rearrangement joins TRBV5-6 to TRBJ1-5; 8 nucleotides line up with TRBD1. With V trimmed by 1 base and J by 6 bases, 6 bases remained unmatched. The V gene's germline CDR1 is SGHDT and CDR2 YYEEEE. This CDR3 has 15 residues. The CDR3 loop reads CASSLMDRAGQPQHF. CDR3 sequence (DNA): TGTGCCAGCAGCTTGATGGACAGGGCAGGTCAGCCCCAGCATTTT.

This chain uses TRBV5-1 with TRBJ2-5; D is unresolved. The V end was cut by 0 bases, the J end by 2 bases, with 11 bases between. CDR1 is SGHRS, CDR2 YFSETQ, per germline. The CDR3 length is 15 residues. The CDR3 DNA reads TGCGCCAGCAGCTTGGTTACAAGAAGACAAGAGACCCAGTACTTC. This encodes CASSLVTRRQETQYF.

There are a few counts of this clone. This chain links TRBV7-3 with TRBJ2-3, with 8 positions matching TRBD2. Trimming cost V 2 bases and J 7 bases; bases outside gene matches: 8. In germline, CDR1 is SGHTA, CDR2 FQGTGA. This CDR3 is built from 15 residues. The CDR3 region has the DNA TGTGCCAGCAGCTTAGGTGTAGCGGGGCAGAATACGCAGTATTTT. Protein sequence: CASSLGVAGQNTQYF.

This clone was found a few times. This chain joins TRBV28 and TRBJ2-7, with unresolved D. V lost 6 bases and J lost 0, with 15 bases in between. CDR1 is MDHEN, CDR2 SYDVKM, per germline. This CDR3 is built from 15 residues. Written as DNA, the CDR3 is TGTGCCAGCAGACCGACTTCCCTGAGCTCCTACGAGCAGTACTTC. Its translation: CASRPTSLSSYEQYF.